These 12 T cell receptor beta chains share one sample of origin, sequenced in a study of cytomegalovirus exposure and HLA in healthy donors. PCR employed 60 Vbeta and 13 Jbeta primers. TCRdb's copy holds only in-frame clones and misses some; the assay was immunoSEQ multiplex PCR. The table shows fewer than 90,000 clones, with approximately 78% occurring only once. Sequenced sample: PBMCs. These receptors all stem from a male donor in good health and CMV-seropositive.

The count of this clone is one. The chain employs TRBV27 and TRBJ1-4; possible D gene TRBD1, 6 bases. The germline V and J ends were trimmed by 3 bases and 8 bases, with 10 bases remaining between them. Germline V lookup: CDR1 MNHEY, CDR2 SMNVEV (reference sequence). The CDR3 has 13 residues. The DNA for the CDR3 is TGTGCCAGCAGTTTCCCCGGGACAGAAAAACTGTTTTTT. As protein: CASSFPGTEKLFF.

This chain joins TRBV6-5 and TRBJ2-3, with TRBD2 matching over 8 bases. This CDR3 is built from 15 residues. Unmatched junction bases numbered 4, after V lost 0 bases and J lost 5 bases. CDR1 MNHEY and CDR2 SVGAGI come from the germline V gene. DNA of the CDR3: TGTGCCAGCAGTTACTCCAGCGGGAGATTAGATACGCAGTATTTT. The encoded protein is CASSYSSGRLDTQYF.

The V call is TRBV7-2, the J call TRBJ1-5, with D perhaps matching TRBD1 (5 bases). CDR1 is SGHTA and CDR2 is FQGNSA in the germline V gene. The ends were cut back, 6 bases at V and 2 bases at J, with 14 bases in the middle. The CDR3 spans 15 residues. For the CDR3, the DNA is TGTGCCAGCAGGCCAGGGTTTACGGGCAATCAGCCCCAGCATTTT. Translating gives CASRPGFTGNQPQHF.

The chain is built from TRBV7-2 and TRBJ1-1; D is unclear. The ends were cut back, 6 bases at V and 4 bases at J, with 15 bases in the middle. The CDR3 has 14 amino acids. Germline CDR1 reads SGHTA; CDR2 reads FQGNSA. The CDR3 nucleotides are TGTGCCAGCAGGCGTGACACCCTCCCCACTGAAGCTTTCTTT. This codes for CASRRDTLPTEAFF.

The chain employs TRBV5-1 and TRBJ2-4; unclear D gene. CDR1 is SGHRS, CDR2 YFSETQ, per germline. Between the trimmed V and J ends, which lost 3 bases and 0 bases, there was a span of 7 bases. The CDR3 sequence is 14 residues long. CDR3 amino acids: CASSSAIAKNIQYF. CDR3 DNA: TGCGCCAGCAGCTCCGCTATAGCCAAAAACATTCAGTACTTC. The entire variable domain, with the rest obtained from reference TRBV5-1 and TRBJ2-4, is as follows: KAGVTQTPRYLIKTRGQQVTLSCSPISGHRSVSWYQQTPGQGLQFLFEYFSETQRNKGNFPGRFSGRQFSNSRSEMNVSTLELGDSALYLCASSSAIAKNIQYFGAGTRLSVL.

About this clone: Because it lacks the conserved phenylalanine or tryptophan at the end, this CDR3 is likely a read error. The chain recombines TRBV4-2 with TRBJ2-6, with no clear D. Between the trimmed V and J ends, which lost 2 bases and 1 base, there was a span of 0 bases. The CDR3 has 13 residues. Germline CDR1 LGHNA, CDR2 YNFKEQ. The CDR3 reads CASSQSGANVLTS. The CDR3 coding sequence is TGTGCCAGCAGCCAATCTGGGGCCAACGTCCTGACTTCC.

This clone came up a few times. The V call is TRBV9, the J call TRBJ2-1; perhaps TRBD2 as D (5 bases). With 2 bases removed from V and 10 bases from J, the gap between germline ends came to 28 bases. The CDR3 runs to 18 residues. In germline, CDR1 is SGDLS, CDR2 YYNGEE. CDR3 nucleotide sequence: TGTGCCAGCAGCGTGGGTTCCCAACTAGTGGGCCAGAATAACGAGCAGTTCTTC. Translated, it gives CASSVGSQLVGQNNEQFF. The variable domain in full, completed from reference TRBV9 and TRBJ2-1, reads DSGVTQTPKHLITATGQRVTLRCSPRSGDLSVYWYQQSLDQGLQFLIQYYNGEERAKGNILERFSAQQFPDLHSELNLSSLELGDSALYFCASSVGSQLVGQNNEQFFGPGTRLTVL.

The chain joins TRBV6-5 to TRBJ1-1; 7 bases fit TRBD1. This CDR3 region has 15 residues. Germline V gene sequence: CDR1 MNHEY, CDR2 SVGAGI. V lost 5 bases to trimming and J lost 2 bases; unmatched junction nucleotides: 8. The CDR3 sequence is CASSGRGLSNTEAFF. The CDR3 DNA follows: TGTGCCAGCAGTGGTAGGGGGCTTTCTAACACTGAAGCTTTCTTT.

The V and J genes are TRBV13 and TRBJ2-3; TRBD2 matches 12 bases. Germline-derived CDR1 and CDR2 are PRHDT and FYEKMQ (reference sequence). The CDR3 contains 16 residues. V shed 5 bases and J 4 bases; nucleotides not matched to a gene: 7. CDR3 sequence reads: CASSTRLAGASDTQYF. The CDR3 nucleotides read TGTGCCAGCAGCACGCGACTAGCGGGAGCTTCAGATACGCAGTATTTT.

This clone has only a few counts. Its ends do not fully match the called genes, so a read error is possible. The V gene is TRBV15, the J gene TRBJ2-6; possible D gene TRBD1, 8 bases. The germline V gene has CDR1 LNHNV and CDR2 YYDKDF (reference sequence). This CDR3 comprises 18 residues. The CDR3 sequence is CANSSTGGGLSGANVLTF. In DNA form, the CDR3 reads TGTGCCAACAGCAGCACAGGGGGGGGGCTCTCTGGGGCCAACGTCCTGACTTTC. Full variable domain (rest looked up from reference TRBV15 and TRBJ2-6): DAMVIQNPRYQVTQFGKPVTLSCSQTLNHNVMYWYQQKSSQAPKLLFHYYDKDFNNEADTPDNFQSRRPNTSFCFLDIRSPGLGDTAMYLCANSSTGGGLSGANVLTFGAGSRLTVL.

The V gene is TRBV4-2, the J gene TRBJ2-3; 13 positions agree with TRBD2. CDR3 length: 17 residues. J was trimmed by 5 bases and V by 0 bases; bases with no gene match: 5. Germline V gene data show CDR1 as LGHNA and CDR2 as YNFKEQ. In DNA form, the CDR3 reads TGTGCCAGCAGCCAAGATGGGACTAGCGGGATAAAAGATACGCAGTATTTT. It is translated as CASSQDGTSGIKDTQYF.

The CDR3 nucleotides are TGTGCCAGCAGTGTCGTACTCTACAATGAGCAGTTCTTC. Translating it yields CASSVVLYNEQFF. The gene calls are TRBV2 and TRBJ2-1; unclear D gene. The CDR3 runs 13 residues. Germline V gene lookup returns CDR1 SNHLY and CDR2 FYNNEI. The germline V and J ends were trimmed by 4 bases and 3 bases, with 7 bases remaining between them.